Given below is one T cell receptor (beta chain) in context. Its antigen is undetermined. V lost 1 base, J lost 1 base, and 5 bases lay in between. CDR1 is LGHNT, CDR2 FRNRAP, per germline. The length of the CDR3 is 13 residues. Clones were sequenced by immunoSEQ multiplex PCR, and TCRdb holds only the in-frame ones, with some missing. In the table there are about 10,000 clones, 65% to 80% of which are singletons. The sample originates from a study of tumor-infiltrating lymphocytes in localized non-small cell lung cancer. The overall study: Some samples were collected after neoadjuvant chemotherapy; smokers, never-smokers and several histologies were included. Whole-study findings and limits: Different pieces of the same tissue went to different assays, confounding technical variation with intratumor heterogeneity. Available tissue quantity limited TCR sequencing to a patient subset.

The sequenced sample consisted of uninvolved lung tissue not adjacent to the tumor. The receptor was isolated from a human donor with non-small cell lung cancer. The gene calls are TRBV12-5 and TRBJ2-7, with a tentative D call TRBD1 (5 bases). CDR3 loop: CASGLDRSYEQYF. The CDR3 DNA reads as TGTGCTAGTGGTTTGGACAGGTCCTACGAGCAGTACTTC.